The 22 T cell receptor beta chains below all came from one sample that was sequenced in a study of blood T cells in healthy people across ages. The second PCR ran about 6 to 12 cycles with a sample-barcoded 5' primer and J-beta primers. TCRdb reprocessed the 5' RACE reads via MiXCR and lists one record per CDR3 protein. The repertoire consists of 870,000 or so distinct CDR3 sequences, with 29% occurring once and the leading ten covering roughly a sixth. Sequencing was performed on blood. Every receptor here comes from a woman over 75 in good health.

Regarding this clonotype: A read error may explain this, as a much larger clone is one base away. The gene calls are TRBV4-1 and TRBJ1-4; D unclear. The CDR3 has 15 amino acids. From germline, CDR1 is MGHRA and CDR2 YSYEKL. CDR3 amino acids: CASSQDRQENEKRFF. In DNA, the CDR3 is TGCGCCAGCAGCCAAGATCGGCAGGAAAATGAAAAACGGTTTTTT.

Worth noting for this clonotype: This may be a read error: a much more frequent sequence differs by one nucleotide. The genes are TRBV20-1 and TRBJ2-3; 12 bases align to TRBD1. V shed 1 base, J shed 6 bases, and the junction held 5 bases outside the gene matches. CDR3 length: 15 amino acids. The germline V gene encodes CDR1 DFQATT and CDR2 SNEGSKA (reference sequence). The CDR3 here is CSARAGTGGGDTQYF. DNA for the CDR3: TGCAGTGCTAGAGCCGGGACAGGGGGCGGCGATACGCAGTATTTT.

This sequence joins TRBV7-7 and TRBJ2-7; 10 bases match TRBD2. The J call is doubtful: the DNA matches TRBJ2-5 better. Germline-derived CDR1 and CDR2 are SSHAT and FNYEAQ (reference sequence). The CDR3 runs 16 residues. The CDR3 DNA sequence: TGTGCCAGCAGCTTAGGACTAGCGGGCGGGGCGGAGACCCAGTACTTC. Protein: CASSLGLAGGAETQYF.

The chain recombines TRBV5-1 with TRBJ1-4; maybe TRBD1 (5 bases). V lost 1 base, J lost 6 bases, and 10 bases lay in between. CDR1 is SGHRS, CDR2 YFSETQ, per germline. CDR3 size: 14 residues. The CDR3 DNA reads as TGCGCCAGCAGCTTGCCAGGGCTGGATGAAAAACTGTTTTTT. This codes for CASSLPGLDEKLFF. Filled out from reference TRBV5-1 and TRBJ1-4, the complete variable domain reads KAGVTQTPRYLIKTRGQQVTLSCSPISGHRSVSWYQQTPGQGLQFLFEYFSETQRNKGNFPGRFSGRQFSNSRSEMNVSTLELGDSALYLCASSLPGLDEKLFFGSGTQLSVL.

The chain employs TRBV29-1 and TRBJ2-1; D is unresolved. Trimming shortened V by 3 bases and J by 8 bases, and 14 bases separated the two germline ends. The CDR3 runs to 13 residues. Germline V CDR1 and CDR2: SQVTM, ANQGSEA. The CDR3 spells CSVDGPAGDEQFF. The CDR3 nucleotides are TGCAGCGTTGACGGACCCGCCGGAGATGAGCAGTTCTTC.

This clonotype was observed a handful of times. This sequence joins TRBV12-3 or TRBV12-4 and TRBJ1-3; D remains unclear. There are 13 residues in the CDR3. V was clipped by 7 bases and J by 5 bases, with 12 bases between them. The chain's CDR3 is CASIRSYRNTIYF. CDR3 nucleotide sequence: TGTGCCAGCATACGGTCTTATCGAAACACCATATATTTT.

This clonotype was found many times. The chain couples TRBV7-2 to TRBJ2-7; 7 nucleotides match TRBD2. Germline CDR1 SGHTA, CDR2 FQGNSA. J gave up 0 bases and V 5 bases, and 10 bases lay outside the gene matches. This CDR3 spans 16 amino acids. CDR3 coding DNA: TGTGCCAGCAGCCACAAAGGAGCGGGGAGCTCCTACGAGCAGTACTTC. Its translation: CASSHKGAGSSYEQYF. The whole variable domain, remainder taken from reference TRBV7-2 and TRBJ2-7, is GAGVSQSPSNKVTEKGKDVELRCDPISGHTALYWYRQSLGQGLEFLIYFQGNSAPDKSGLPSDRFSAERTGGSVSTLTIQRTQQEDSAVYLCASSHKGAGSSYEQYFGPGTRLTVT.

The J gene is TRBJ1-2, the V gene TRBV6-5, with 7 bases identical to TRBD1. V dropped 2 bases and J dropped 5; count of bases not matched to a gene: 8. The CDR3 sequence is 15 residues long. Germline loops: CDR1 MNHEY, CDR2 SVGAGI. The DNA of the CDR3 is TGTGCCAGCAGTTACGAGGCAGGGGGAGGTTATGGCTACACCTTC. Protein sequence: CASSYEAGGGYGYTF.

This clonotype was seen many times. This chain's CDR3 is CASSEGRGVTDTQYF. CDR3 in DNA: TGCGCCAGCAGTGAGGGCAGGGGGGTAACAGATACGCAGTATTTT. The rearrangement links TRBV10-2 to TRBJ2-3; D is possibly TRBD1 (7 bases). The CDR3 consists of 15 residues. The V gene lost 2 bases and the J gene lost 3 bases, with 12 bases spanning the gap. Germline lookup yields CDR1 WSHSY and CDR2 SAAADI.

This clonotype was recorded once. V usage is TRBV6-5 and J usage is TRBJ1-3; D is unclear. The length of the CDR3 is 14 residues. Germline CDR1 MNHEY, CDR2 SVGAGI. Trimming left V 6 bases short and J 4 bases short, with 13 bases between. The CDR3 region has the DNA TGTGCCAGCAGGAGTTCAGGATCAGGAAACACCATATATTTT. Translating it yields CASRSSGSGNTIYF.

This clonotype was recorded a few times. CDR3 region: CSASQGWPNEKLFF. CDR3 nucleotide sequence: TGCAGTGCTAGCCAGGGTTGGCCGAATGAAAAACTGTTTTTT. The genes are TRBV20-1 and TRBJ1-4, with D possibly matching TRBD1 (5 bases). CDR3 length equals 14 residues. The ends were cut back, 3 bases at V and 5 bases at J, with 13 bases in the middle. CDR1 and CDR2 from the germline V gene are DFQATT and SNEGSKA (reference sequence).

The rearrangement joins TRBV11-3 to TRBJ1-1; no reliable D call. Germline values: CDR1 SGHNT, CDR2 YENEEA. The V and J ends lost 1 base and 4 bases respectively, with 4 bases between them. This CDR3 is built from 12 residues. The CDR3 nucleotides are TGTGCCAGCAGCTTAGGGTTCACTGAAGCTTTCTTT. It is translated as CASSLGFTEAFF.

This sequence joins TRBV5-1 and TRBJ1-5; 8 bases line up with TRBD1. Germline values: CDR1 SGHRS, CDR2 YFSETQ. The CDR3 has 18 amino acids. With 4 bases clipped from V and 0 bases from J, the junction kept 12 bases outside the gene matches. CDR3 coding DNA: TGCGCCAGCAGCCCGGGGACAGGTGGGATTAATAGCAATCAGCCCCAGCATTTT. Translating gives CASSPGTGGINSNQPQHF.

This clonotype was recorded many times. This sequence joins TRBV7-2 and TRBJ2-4; TRBD1 matches 7 bases. The CDR3 covers 16 residues. Germline CDR1 is SGHTA and CDR2 is FQGNSA. V trimming: 4 bases; J trimming: 0 bases; junction bases outside the gene matches: 6. The CDR3 region has the DNA TGTGCCAGCAGCTCGGGACAGATGAAAGCCAAAAACATTCAGTACTTC. Its translation is CASSSGQMKAKNIQYF.

This chain joins TRBV5-1 and TRBJ2-5; TRBD1 might be the D (6 bases). Trimming cost V 3 bases and J 5 bases, with 11 bases left between them. Germline assignment: CDR1 SGHRS and CDR2 YFSETQ. The CDR3 is 13 residues long. The DNA of the CDR3 is TGCGCCAGCAGCTGGGACAAGGGGGAGACCCAGTACTTC. Protein product: CASSWDKGETQYF.

V is TRBV29-1 and J is TRBJ1-1, with a weak D call TRBD1 (6 bases). Germline CDR1 SQVTM, CDR2 ANQGSEA. Trimming removed 6 bases at V and 3 bases at J, with 8 bases between. CDR3 length: 11 amino acids. The CDR3 region has the DNA TGCAGCGTCAAGGGGGACACTGAAGCTTTCTTT. Its protein product is CSVKGDTEAFF.

This clonotype was seen more than once but under ten times. A read error may be the cause here, since a much bigger clone is one base away. The CDR3 coding sequence is TGTGCCGGCAGCTTAGCGGGGACAGGCGCCTACGAGCAGTACTTC. Encoded protein: CAGSLAGTGAYEQYF. The chain combines TRBV7-2 with TRBJ2-7; D possibly uses TRBD1 or TRBD2 (8 bases each). The CDR3 spans 15 residues. The germline CDR1 and CDR2 sequences are SGHTA and FQGNSA.

The V gene is TRBV7-9, the J gene TRBJ2-1; the D call may be TRBD1 or TRBD2 (6 bases each). The J call is in doubt because the DNA end fits TRBJ2-7 better. CDR3 length equals 16 residues. CDR1 and CDR2 from the germline V gene are SEHNR and FQNEAQ (reference sequence). The CDR3 DNA reads as TGTGCCAGCAGCTCGCGGGACACCCGAACTTACAATGAGCAGTACTTC. Amino acids: CASSSRDTRTYNEQYF.

In this sample, this clonotype turned up a few times. The rearrangement links TRBV20-1 to TRBJ2-5, with D perhaps matching TRBD2 (6 bases). The CDR3 spans 14 residues. The V end was cut by 6 bases, the J end by 3 bases, with 17 bases between. Germline CDR1 DFQATT, CDR2 SNEGSKA (reference sequence). CDR3: CSAAVGSGKETQYF. The CDR3 DNA sequence: TGCAGTGCCGCCGTGGGTAGCGGAAAAGAGACCCAGTACTTC.

This clonotype was recorded at least ten times. The V call is TRBV27, the J call TRBJ2-7; TRBD1 agrees at 7 bases. Unmatched junction bases numbered 13, after V lost 10 bases and J lost 4 bases. Germline loops: CDR1 MNHEY, CDR2 SMNVEV (reference sequence). CDR3 length equals 14 residues. The CDR3 is CATSTGSAKYEQYF. As DNA, the CDR3 is TGTGCCACTTCGACAGGGAGCGCAAAGTACGAGCAGTACTTC.

This clonotype turned up a few times. The V and J genes are TRBV2 and TRBJ1-4; a weak D match, TRBD1 (5 bases). Germline CDR1 is SNHLY and CDR2 is FYNNEI. V was trimmed by 4 bases and J by 1 base, leaving 13 bases between them. The CDR3 length is 16 residues. This chain's CDR3 is CASSVIQGRTNEKLFF. CDR3 in DNA: TGTGCCAGCAGTGTAATTCAGGGTAGAACTAATGAAAAACTGTTTTTT.

CDR3 DNA sequence: TGCGCCAGCAGTGATGGGGCAATGAACACCGGGGAGCTGTTTTTT. Translating it yields CASSDGAMNTGELFF. The chain carries TRBV10-1 and TRBJ2-2, with D maybe TRBD1 (5 bases). V lost 3 bases and J lost 1, with 9 bases in between. Per the germline V gene, CDR1 is WNHNN and CDR2 is SYGVQD (reference sequence). This CDR3 spans 15 amino acids.